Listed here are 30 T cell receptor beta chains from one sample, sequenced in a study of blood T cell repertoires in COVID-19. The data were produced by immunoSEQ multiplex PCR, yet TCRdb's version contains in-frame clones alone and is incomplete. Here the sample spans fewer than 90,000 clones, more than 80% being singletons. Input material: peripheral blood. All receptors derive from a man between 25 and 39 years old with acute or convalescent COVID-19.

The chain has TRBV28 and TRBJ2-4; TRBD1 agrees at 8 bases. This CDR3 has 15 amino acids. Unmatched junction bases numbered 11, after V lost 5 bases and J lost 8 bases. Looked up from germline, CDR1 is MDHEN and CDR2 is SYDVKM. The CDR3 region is CASSPRRDRKDIQYF. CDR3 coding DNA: TGTGCCAGCAGTCCCCGCCGGGACAGGAAGGACATTCAGTACTTC.

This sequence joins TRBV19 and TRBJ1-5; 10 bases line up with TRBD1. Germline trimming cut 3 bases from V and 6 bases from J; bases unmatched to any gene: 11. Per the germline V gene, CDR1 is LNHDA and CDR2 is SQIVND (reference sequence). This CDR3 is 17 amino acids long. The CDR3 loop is CASSMTPGTGVVQPQHF. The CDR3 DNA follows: TGTGCCAGTAGTATGACCCCCGGGACAGGGGTTGTTCAGCCCCAGCATTTT.

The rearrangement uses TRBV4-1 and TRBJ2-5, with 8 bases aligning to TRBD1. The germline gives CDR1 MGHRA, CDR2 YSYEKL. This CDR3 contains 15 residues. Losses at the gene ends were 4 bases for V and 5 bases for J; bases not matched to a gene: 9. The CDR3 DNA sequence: TGCGCCAGCAGCCTCGGACAGGGCGCTTTGGAGACCCAGTACTTC. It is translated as CASSLGQGALETQYF.

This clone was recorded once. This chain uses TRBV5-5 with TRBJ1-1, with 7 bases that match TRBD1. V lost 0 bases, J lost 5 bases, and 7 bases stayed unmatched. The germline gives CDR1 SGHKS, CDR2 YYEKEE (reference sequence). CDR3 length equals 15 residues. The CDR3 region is CASSLAFGQVTEAFF. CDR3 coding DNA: TGTGCCAGCAGCTTGGCCTTTGGACAGGTTACTGAAGCTTTCTTT.

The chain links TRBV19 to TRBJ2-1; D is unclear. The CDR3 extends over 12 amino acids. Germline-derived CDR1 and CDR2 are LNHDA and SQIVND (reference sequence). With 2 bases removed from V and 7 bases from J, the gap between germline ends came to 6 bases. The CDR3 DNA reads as TGTGCCAGTAGTATAATGGCTAATGAGCAGTTCTTC. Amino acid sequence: CASSIMANEQFF.

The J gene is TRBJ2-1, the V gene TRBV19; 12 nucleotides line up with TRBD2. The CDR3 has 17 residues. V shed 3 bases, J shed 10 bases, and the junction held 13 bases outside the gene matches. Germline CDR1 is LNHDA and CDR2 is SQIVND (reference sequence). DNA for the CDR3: TGTGCCAGTAGTATGGGTCTAGCGGGAGGGCCGGGAGCAGAGCAGTTCTTC. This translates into CASSMGLAGGPGAEQFF.

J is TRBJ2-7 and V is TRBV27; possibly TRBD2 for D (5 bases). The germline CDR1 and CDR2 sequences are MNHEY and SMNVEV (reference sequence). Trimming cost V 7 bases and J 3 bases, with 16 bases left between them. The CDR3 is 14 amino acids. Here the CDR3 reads CASTKGEGNYEQYF. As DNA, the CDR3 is TGTGCCAGCACTAAGGGAGAAGGCAACTACGAGCAGTACTTC.

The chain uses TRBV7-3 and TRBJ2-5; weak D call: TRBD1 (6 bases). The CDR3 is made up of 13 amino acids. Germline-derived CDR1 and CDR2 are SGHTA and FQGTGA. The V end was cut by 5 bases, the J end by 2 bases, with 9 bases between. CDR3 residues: CASSRQEQETQYF. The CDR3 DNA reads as TGTGCCAGCAGCAGACAGGAACAAGAGACCCAGTACTTC.

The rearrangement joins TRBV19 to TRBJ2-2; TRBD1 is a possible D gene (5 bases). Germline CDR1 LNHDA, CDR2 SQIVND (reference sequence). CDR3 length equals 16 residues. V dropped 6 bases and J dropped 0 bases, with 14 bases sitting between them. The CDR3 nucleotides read TGTGCCAGTAGGCCCAGGGCAGGGCCGAACACCGGGGAGCTGTTTTTT. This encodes CASRPRAGPNTGELFF.

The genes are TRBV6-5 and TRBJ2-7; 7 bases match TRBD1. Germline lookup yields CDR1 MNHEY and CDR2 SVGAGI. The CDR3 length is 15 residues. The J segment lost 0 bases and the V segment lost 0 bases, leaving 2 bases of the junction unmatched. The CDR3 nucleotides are TGTGCCAGCAGTTACTCGGGACAGAACTCCTACGAGCAGTACTTC. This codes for CASSYSGQNSYEQYF.

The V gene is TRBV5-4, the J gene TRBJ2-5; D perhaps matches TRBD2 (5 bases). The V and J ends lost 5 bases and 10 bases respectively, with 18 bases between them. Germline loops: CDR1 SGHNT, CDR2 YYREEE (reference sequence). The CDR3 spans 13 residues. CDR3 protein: CASSSLDAGDQYF. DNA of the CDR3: TGTGCCAGCAGTTCCCTCGACGCCGGGGACCAGTACTTC.

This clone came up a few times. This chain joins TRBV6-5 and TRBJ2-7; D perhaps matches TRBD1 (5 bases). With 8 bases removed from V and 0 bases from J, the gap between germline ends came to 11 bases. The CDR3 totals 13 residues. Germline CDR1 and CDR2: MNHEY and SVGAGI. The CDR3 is CASRLRDSYEQYF. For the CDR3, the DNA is TGTGCCAGCCGACTCAGGGACTCCTACGAGCAGTACTTC.

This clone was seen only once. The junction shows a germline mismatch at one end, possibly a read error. CDR3 coding DNA: TGTGCCAGCAGCCCTTCCCGGGACAGGTCTATAAGCTTC. Its protein product is CASSPSRDRSISF. V gene TRBV11-2 combines with J gene TRBJ1-2; 8 nucleotides align to TRBD1. The CDR3 runs 13 residues. Germline assignment: CDR1 SGHAT and CDR2 FQNNGV.

The DNA for the CDR3 is TGTGCCAGCAGCTTACAGGGCGGGAGGATACAAGAGACCCAGTACTTC. Translating gives CASSLQGGRIQETQYF. V usage is TRBV7-2 and J usage is TRBJ2-5, with 8 bases matching TRBD2. Germline lookup yields CDR1 SGHTA and CDR2 FQGNSA. This CDR3 is 16 amino acids long. The V and J ends lost 2 bases and 2 bases, in that order; junction bases with no gene match: 7. The whole variable domain, remainder taken from reference TRBV7-2 and TRBJ2-5, is GAGVSQSPSNKVTEKGKDVELRCDPISGHTALYWYRQSLGQGLEFLIYFQGNSAPDKSGLPSDRFSAERTGGSVSTLTIQRTQQEDSAVYLCASSLQGGRIQETQYFGPGTRLLVL.

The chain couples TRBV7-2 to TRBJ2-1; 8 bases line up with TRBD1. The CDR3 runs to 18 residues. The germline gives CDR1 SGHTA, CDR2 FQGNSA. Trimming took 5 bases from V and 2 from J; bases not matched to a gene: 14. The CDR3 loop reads CASSRQGASIWTYNEQFF. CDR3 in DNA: TGTGCCAGCAGCAGGCAGGGGGCGTCGATTTGGACCTACAATGAGCAGTTCTTC.

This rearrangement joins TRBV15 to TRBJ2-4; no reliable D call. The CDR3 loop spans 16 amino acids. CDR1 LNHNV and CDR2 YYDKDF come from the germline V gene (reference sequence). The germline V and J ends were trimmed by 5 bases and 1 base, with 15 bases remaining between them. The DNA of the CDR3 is TGTGCCACCAGCCCTCTCCCCTCGAGCGCCAAAAACATTCAGTACTTC. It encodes CATSPLPSSAKNIQYF. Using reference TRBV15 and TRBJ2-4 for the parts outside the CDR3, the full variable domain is DAMVIQNPRYQVTQFGKPVTLSCSQTLNHNVMYWYQQKSSQAPKLLFHYYDKDFNNEADTPDNFQSRRPNTSFCFLDIRSPGLGDTAMYLCATSPLPSSAKNIQYFGAGTRLSVL.

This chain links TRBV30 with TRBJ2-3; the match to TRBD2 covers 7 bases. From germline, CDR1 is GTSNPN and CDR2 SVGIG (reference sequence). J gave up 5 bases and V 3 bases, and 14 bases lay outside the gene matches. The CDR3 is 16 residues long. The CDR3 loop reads CAWRIEKASGKDTQYF. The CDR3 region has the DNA TGTGCCTGGAGGATCGAGAAGGCTAGCGGTAAAGATACGCAGTATTTT.

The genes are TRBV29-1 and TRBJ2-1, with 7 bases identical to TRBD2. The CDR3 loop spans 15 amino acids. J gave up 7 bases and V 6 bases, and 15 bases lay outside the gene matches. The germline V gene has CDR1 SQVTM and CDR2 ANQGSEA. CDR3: CSVHLRAGVMNEQFF. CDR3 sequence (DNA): TGCAGCGTCCATCTCCGGGCGGGAGTAATGAATGAGCAGTTCTTC.

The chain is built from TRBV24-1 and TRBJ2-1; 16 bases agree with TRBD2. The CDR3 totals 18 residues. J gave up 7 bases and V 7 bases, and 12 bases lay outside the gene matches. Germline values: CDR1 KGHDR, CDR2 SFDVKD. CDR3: CATSAPGTSGGGRNEQFF. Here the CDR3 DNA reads TGTGCCACCAGCGCCCCCGGGACTAGCGGGGGGGGTCGAAATGAGCAGTTCTTC.

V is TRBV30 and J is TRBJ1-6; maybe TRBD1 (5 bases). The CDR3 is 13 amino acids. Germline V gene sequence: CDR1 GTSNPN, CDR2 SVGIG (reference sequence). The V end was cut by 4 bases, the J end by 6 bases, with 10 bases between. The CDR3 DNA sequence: TGTGCCTGGAATCGGGGGGTTAATTCACCCCTCCACTTT. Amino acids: CAWNRGVNSPLHF. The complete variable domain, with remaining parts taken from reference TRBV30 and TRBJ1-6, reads SQTIHQWPATLVQPVGSPLSLECTVEGTSNPNLYWYRQAAGRGLQLLFYSVGIGQISSEVPQNLSASRPQDRQFILSSKKLLLSDSGFYLCAWNRGVNSPLHFGNGTRLTVT.

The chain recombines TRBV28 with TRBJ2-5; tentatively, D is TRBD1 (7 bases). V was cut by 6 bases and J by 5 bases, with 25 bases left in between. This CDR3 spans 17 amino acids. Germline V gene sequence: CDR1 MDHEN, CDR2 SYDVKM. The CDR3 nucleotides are TGTGCCAGCAGCAAACCGGGACACCCCAGGGGGGAGGAGACCCAGTACTTC. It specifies CASSKPGHPRGEETQYF.

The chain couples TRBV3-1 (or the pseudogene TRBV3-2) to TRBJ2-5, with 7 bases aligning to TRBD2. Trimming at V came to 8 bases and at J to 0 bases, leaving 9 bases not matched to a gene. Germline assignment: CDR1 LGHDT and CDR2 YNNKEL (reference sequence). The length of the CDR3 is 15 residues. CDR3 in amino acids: CASAGRERNQETQYF. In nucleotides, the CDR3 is TGTGCCAGCGCGGGGCGGGAGAGAAACCAAGAGACCCAGTACTTC.

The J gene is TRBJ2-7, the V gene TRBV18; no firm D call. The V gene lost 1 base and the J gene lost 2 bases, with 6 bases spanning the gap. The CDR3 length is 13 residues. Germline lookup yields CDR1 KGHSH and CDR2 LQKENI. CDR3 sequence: CASSPQSAYEQYF. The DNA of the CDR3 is TGTGCCAGCTCACCACAAAGCGCCTACGAGCAGTACTTC.

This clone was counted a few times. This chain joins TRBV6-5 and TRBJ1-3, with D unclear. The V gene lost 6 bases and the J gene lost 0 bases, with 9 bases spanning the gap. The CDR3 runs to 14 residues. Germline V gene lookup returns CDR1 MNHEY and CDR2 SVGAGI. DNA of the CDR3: TGTGCCAGCAGCTTACAGTACTCTGGAAACACCATATATTTT. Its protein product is CASSLQYSGNTIYF.

The DNA of the CDR3 is TGTGCCAGCACCTCGGGGACAGGGGCCACAGATACGCAGTATTTT. This codes for CASTSGTGATDTQYF. The chain recombines TRBV5-5 with TRBJ2-3, with 10 bases lining up with TRBD1. The CDR3 consists of 15 residues. J was trimmed by 2 bases and V by 6 bases; bases with no gene match: 6. Germline CDR1 and CDR2: SGHKS and YYEKEE (reference sequence).

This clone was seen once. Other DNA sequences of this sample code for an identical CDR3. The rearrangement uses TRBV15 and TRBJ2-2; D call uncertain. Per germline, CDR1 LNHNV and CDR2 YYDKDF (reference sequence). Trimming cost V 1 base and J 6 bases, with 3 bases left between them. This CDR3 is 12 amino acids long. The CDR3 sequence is CATSRVSGELFF. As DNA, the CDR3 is TGTGCCACCAGCAGAGTATCCGGGGAGCTGTTTTTT.

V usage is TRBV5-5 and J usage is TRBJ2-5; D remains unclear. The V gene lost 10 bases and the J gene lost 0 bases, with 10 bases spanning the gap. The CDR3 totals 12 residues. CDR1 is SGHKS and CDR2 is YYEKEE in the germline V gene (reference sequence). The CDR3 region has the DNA TGTGCCGGTATAGACAACCAAGAGACCCAGTACTTC. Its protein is CAGIDNQETQYF. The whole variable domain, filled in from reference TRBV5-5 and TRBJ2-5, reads DAGVTQSPTHLIKTRGQQVTLRCSPISGHKSVSWYQQVLGQGPQFIFQYYEKEERGRGNFPDRFSARQFPNYSSELNVNALLLGDSALYLCAGIDNQETQYFGPGTRLLVL.

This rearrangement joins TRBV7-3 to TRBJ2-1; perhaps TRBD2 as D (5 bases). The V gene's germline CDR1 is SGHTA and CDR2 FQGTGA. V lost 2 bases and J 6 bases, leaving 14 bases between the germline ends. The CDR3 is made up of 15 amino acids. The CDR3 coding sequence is TGTGCCAGCAGCTTATTGCCGGGATCGCGCAATGAGCAGTTCTTC. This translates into CASSLLPGSRNEQFF.

The CDR3 spells CASSLVQFTGELFF. The CDR3, as DNA: TGTGCCAGCAGCTTGGTGCAGTTCACCGGGGAGCTGTTTTTT. This rearrangement joins TRBV5-5 to TRBJ2-2; D gene unclear. The V end lost 0 bases, the J end lost 4 bases, and 7 bases lay between the germline ends. The germline V gene encodes CDR1 SGHKS and CDR2 YYEKEE (reference sequence). This CDR3 has 14 amino acids.

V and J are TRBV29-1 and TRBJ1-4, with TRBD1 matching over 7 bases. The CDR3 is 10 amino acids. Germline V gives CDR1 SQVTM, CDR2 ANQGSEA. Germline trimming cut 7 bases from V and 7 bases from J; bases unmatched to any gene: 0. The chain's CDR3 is CSDRGEKLFF. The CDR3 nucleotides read TGCAGCGACAGGGGTGAAAAACTGTTTTTT.